A single sample gave rise to the 26 T cell receptor beta chains below, sequenced in a study of identical twins (dated by TCRdb to between 2015 and 2016). Library method: 5' RACE. Sequenced on an Illumina HiSeq 2000. TCRdb reanalyzed the raw reads on its own, using fastp at Q25 for trimming and MiXCR for clone calling, and kept in-frame beta chains. Merged by CDR3 protein, the rows form single entries marked with the most common genes and DNA. This sample gives about 220,000 distinct CDR3 sequences in total; approximately 7.1% of them show up just once. About 14% of the sample goes to the ten largest clones. These data were likewise used in another study, on T cells expressing NK-cell markers.

The sequencing sample was made of CD8+ T cells sorted from blood. The receptors shown here come from a woman aged 18-29 years in good health.

There are a few counts of this clonotype. The V and J genes are TRBV7-9 and TRBJ2-4; D may correspond to TRBD1 or TRBD2 (5 bases each). The germline V gene has CDR1 SEHNR and CDR2 FQNEAQ (reference sequence). Deletions cut 6 bases from V and 9 bases from J, with 9 bases between. This CDR3 spans 11 amino acids. In DNA, the CDR3 is TGTGCCAGCAGTTCTGGGGGCATTCAGTACTTC. This translates into CASSSGGIQYF.

The rearrangement uses TRBV30 and TRBJ2-1, with a tentative D call TRBD1 (6 bases). This CDR3 is 15 amino acids long. The germline gives CDR1 GTSNPN, CDR2 SVGIG (reference sequence). Trimming removed 4 bases at V and 2 bases at J, with 15 bases between. For the CDR3, the DNA is TGTGCCTGGAAATTGGACAGCGGAACCTACAATGAGCAGTTCTTC. Its protein is CAWKLDSGTYNEQFF.

This clonotype was observed a few times. The chain couples TRBV19 to TRBJ2-3; tentative D call: TRBD1 (5 bases). The CDR3 covers 15 residues. Per the germline V gene, CDR1 is LNHDA and CDR2 is SQIVND (reference sequence). The V end lost 5 bases, the J end lost 0 bases, and 12 bases lay between the germline ends. The CDR3 sequence: CASSWTQPSTDTQYF. The DNA for the CDR3 is TGTGCCAGTAGTTGGACACAGCCTAGCACAGATACGCAGTATTTT.

This clonotype was found a few times. Written as DNA, the CDR3 is TGTGCCTGGAGTGGCCTTAGCGGGAGGGCTGGGGATACGCAGTATTTT. It encodes CAWSGLSGRAGDTQYF. The rearrangement uses TRBV30 and TRBJ2-3; TRBD2 agrees at 11 bases. This CDR3 has 16 residues. Germline-derived CDR1 and CDR2 are GTSNPN and SVGIG (reference sequence). The junction had 9 bases not matched to a gene; V was cut back by 1 base and J by 6 bases.

This chain uses TRBV9 with TRBJ1-2; no definite D call. This CDR3 contains 14 residues. Germline CDR1 is SGDLS and CDR2 is YYNGEE. With 0 bases removed from V and 1 base from J, the gap between germline ends came to 7 bases. This CDR3 reads CASSVGKDNYGYTF. The DNA of the CDR3 is TGTGCCAGCAGCGTAGGGAAAGATAACTATGGCTACACCTTC. Combining the CDR3 with reference TRBV9 and TRBJ1-2 gives the whole variable domain DSGVTQTPKHLITATGQRVTLRCSPRSGDLSVYWYQQSLDQGLQFLIQYYNGEERAKGNILERFSAQQFPDLHSELNLSSLELGDSALYFCASSVGKDNYGYTFGSGTRLTVV.

This clonotype was counted at least ten times. This rearrangement joins TRBV12-3 or TRBV12-4 to TRBJ2-1; D gene ambiguous. There are 11 residues in the CDR3. V lost 3 bases to trimming and J lost 6 bases, with 3 bases between them. CDR3 bases: TGTGCCAGCAGTTTGCTCAATGAGCAGTTCTTC. Encoded protein: CASSLLNEQFF.

This clonotype showed up just a few times. CDR3 nucleotides: TGTGCCTGGAGTCCTAGACTAGCTGTATTTGGGGATGAGCAGTTCTTC. Its protein product is CAWSPRLAVFGDEQFF. This chain links TRBV30 with TRBJ2-1; 7 bases map to TRBD2. Germline CDR1 is GTSNPN and CDR2 is SVGIG (reference sequence). The CDR3 sequence is 16 residues long. Losses at the gene ends were 2 bases for V and 8 bases for J; bases not matched to a gene: 15.

This rearrangement joins TRBV19 to TRBJ1-1, with D perhaps matching TRBD1 (5 bases). CDR3 length equals 13 residues. Per germline, CDR1 LNHDA and CDR2 SQIVND (reference sequence). Trimming pared 5 bases from V and 7 bases from J, leaving 14 bases between. CDR3: CASSDEGSNEAFF. The CDR3 DNA follows: TGTGCCAGTAGTGACGAGGGGAGCAATGAAGCTTTCTTT.

The genes are TRBV5-5 and TRBJ2-7; 7 bases fit TRBD1. The CDR3 has 15 residues. The junction had 11 bases not matched to a gene; V was cut back by 4 bases and J by 4 bases. Germline CDR1 is SGHKS and CDR2 is YYEKEE (reference sequence). CDR3 coding DNA: TGTGCCAGCAGCCTCATTGAGGGGGCAGGGTACGAGCAGTACTTC. It codes for CASSLIEGAGYEQYF.

In its sample, this clonotype was seen a few times. This rearrangement joins TRBV15 to TRBJ1-4; no clear D. Germline assignment: CDR1 LNHNV and CDR2 YYDKDF (reference sequence). This CDR3 has 15 amino acids. V dropped 8 bases and J dropped 0 bases, with 13 bases sitting between them. The CDR3 reads CATRSPRSTNEKLFF. CDR3 in DNA: TGTGCCACCCGGTCCCCCAGATCAACTAATGAAAAACTGTTTTTT. The whole variable domain, filled in from reference TRBV15 and TRBJ1-4, reads DAMVIQNPRYQVTQFGKPVTLSCSQTLNHNVMYWYQQKSSQAPKLLFHYYDKDFNNEADTPDNFQSRRPNTSFCFLDIRSPGLGDTAMYLCATRSPRSTNEKLFFGSGTQLSVL.

This clonotype was found many times. The J gene is TRBJ2-7, the V gene TRBV7-9, with D maybe TRBD2 (6 bases). CDR1 and CDR2 from the germline V gene are SEHNR and FQNEAQ (reference sequence). Trimming shortened V by 2 bases and J by 2 bases, and 7 bases separated the two germline ends. The CDR3 has 13 amino acids. CDR3 bases: TGTGCCAGCAGCTTACAGCGGGCCTACGAGCAGTACTTC. The encoded protein is CASSLQRAYEQYF.

The CDR3 loop is CASSGGRGYSSYEQYF. The CDR3 DNA reads TGTGCCAGCAGTGGGGGGAGAGGTTACAGCTCCTACGAGCAGTACTTC. The V call is TRBV6-1, the J call TRBJ2-7; either TRBD1 or TRBD2 may fit D (5 bases each). This CDR3 is 16 amino acids long. The germline V and J ends were trimmed by 4 bases and 0 bases, with 16 bases remaining between them. The V gene's germline CDR1 is MNHNS and CDR2 SASEGT.

This chain joins TRBV9 and TRBJ2-1; TRBD2 aligns across 9 bases. Germline V CDR1 and CDR2: SGDLS, YYNGEE. The V gene end was trimmed by 0 bases and the J gene end by 7 bases; junction bases not matched to a gene: 5. The CDR3 runs 15 residues. CDR3 sequence: CASSVESGLANEQFF. CDR3 coding DNA: TGTGCCAGCAGCGTAGAGTCGGGACTAGCTAATGAGCAGTTCTTC. The complete variable domain, with remaining parts taken from reference TRBV9 and TRBJ2-1, reads DSGVTQTPKHLITATGQRVTLRCSPRSGDLSVYWYQQSLDQGLQFLIQYYNGEERAKGNILERFSAQQFPDLHSELNLSSLELGDSALYFCASSVESGLANEQFFGPGTRLTVL.

This clonotype was seen at least ten times. The gene calls are TRBV10-3 and TRBJ2-7, with D uncertain. The V gene lost 0 bases and the J gene lost 3 bases, with 3 bases spanning the gap. CDR3 length: 12 residues. In germline, CDR1 is ENHRY, CDR2 SYGVKD. CDR3 sequence (DNA): TGTGCCATCAGTGAGTCAGGCTACGAGCAGTACTTC. Translation gives CAISESGYEQYF.

CDR3 DNA: TGTGCCAGCAAGGGAGTCGGGGAGGGCCACGAGCAGTACTTC. Its translation: CASKGVGEGHEQYF. The V and J genes are TRBV2 and TRBJ2-7; 7 positions agree with TRBD2. Germline V gene sequence: CDR1 SNHLY, CDR2 FYNNEI. This CDR3 spans 14 amino acids. V lost 7 bases to trimming and J lost 5 bases; unmatched junction nucleotides: 11.

There are many counts of this clonotype. The rearrangement links TRBV6-2 or TRBV6-3 to TRBJ2-1, with D possibly matching TRBD2 (6 bases). Germline assignment: CDR1 MNHEY and CDR2 SVGEGT. The CDR3 spans 15 residues. The V and J ends lost 6 bases and 12 bases respectively, with 24 bases between them. CDR3 DNA: TGTGCCAGCAGCTACGGCCACCTCCCCGGGAGTGTGCAGTTCTTC. Translating it yields CASSYGHLPGSVQFF.

The rearrangement links TRBV24-1 to TRBJ1-5; D possibly corresponds to TRBD1 (5 bases). CDR1 and CDR2 (germline): KGHDR, SFDVKD. CDR3 size: 17 residues. V shed 3 bases and J shed 9 bases, with 23 bases lying between them. For the CDR3, the DNA is TGTGCCACCAGTGATCTCCTGGAACAGGTTCCGGTGGCGCCCCAGCATTTT. Protein product: CATSDLLEQVPVAPQHF.

This clonotype came up a few times. The chain employs TRBV7-9 and TRBJ2-4; no clear D. The CDR3 extends over 15 amino acids. V lost 1 base and J lost 1, with 8 bases in between. Germline CDR1 SEHNR, CDR2 FQNEAQ (reference sequence). CDR3 bases: TGTGCCAGCAGCTTAGTGTTAAATGCCAAAAACATTCAGTACTTC. Amino acid sequence: CASSLVLNAKNIQYF.

In its sample, this clonotype was seen a few times. The chain recombines TRBV20-1 with TRBJ1-2; TRBD1 agrees at 7 bases. CDR1 is DFQATT and CDR2 is SNEGSKA in the germline V gene (reference sequence). With V trimmed by 5 bases and J by 6 bases, 6 bases remained unmatched. The CDR3 has 12 residues. The CDR3 sequence: CSAPGGVDGYTF. CDR3 bases: TGCAGTGCTCCAGGGGGGGTAGATGGCTACACCTTC.

This clonotype came up many times. The chain combines TRBV27 with TRBJ2-7; no definite D call. The CDR3 consists of 12 residues. The germline V and J ends were trimmed by 8 bases and 2 bases, with 10 bases remaining between them. Germline V gene sequence: CDR1 MNHEY, CDR2 SMNVEV (reference sequence). The CDR3 nucleotides read TGTGCCAGCGGCAGACCAACCTACGAGCAGTACTTC. It specifies CASGRPTYEQYF.

This clonotype was counted only a few times. The chain links TRBV7-3 to TRBJ1-2; D is possibly TRBD1 (5 bases). Germline V gene sequence: CDR1 SGHTA, CDR2 FQGTGA. CDR3 length equals 17 residues. Trimming cost V 1 base and J 6 bases, with 21 bases left between them. This CDR3 reads CASSLIGREYDLDGYTF. For the CDR3, the DNA is TGTGCCAGCAGCTTAATAGGCAGGGAATATGATTTAGATGGCTACACCTTC.

The chain has TRBV6-2 or TRBV6-3 and TRBJ2-2; 13 bases match TRBD2. Unmatched junction bases numbered 6, after V lost 8 bases and J lost 0 bases. The CDR3 runs to 17 residues. Germline assignment: CDR1 MNHEY and CDR2 SVGEGT. CDR3 loop: CASVPGTSGTNTGELFF. In DNA form, the CDR3 reads TGTGCCAGCGTTCCCGGGACTAGCGGGACGAACACCGGGGAGCTGTTTTTT.

V is TRBV5-1 and J is TRBJ1-1; no definite D call. Germline V lookup: CDR1 SGHRS, CDR2 YFSETQ. The ends were cut back, 5 bases at V and 7 bases at J, with 18 bases in the middle. The CDR3 runs to 14 residues. CDR3 sequence (DNA): TGCGCCAGCAGAAAGTCACGGGGTGAGGTTGAAGCTTTCTTT. As protein: CASRKSRGEVEAFF.

This clonotype has just a few counts. The V and J genes are TRBV7-6 and TRBJ2-5; TRBD2 matches at 10 bases. CDR1 and CDR2 (germline): SGHVS, FNYEAQ. This CDR3 is built from 16 residues. With 1 base clipped from V and 6 bases from J, the junction kept 8 bases outside the gene matches. CDR3 protein: CASSLGAQRGGKTQYF. The CDR3 DNA sequence: TGTGCCAGCAGCTTAGGGGCGCAGCGGGGGGGGAAGACCCAGTACTTC.

This clonotype occurred many times. The rearrangement joins TRBV6-5 to TRBJ1-2; D unresolved. Germline V CDR1 and CDR2: MNHEY, SVGAGI. The CDR3 has 14 residues. V lost 0 bases to trimming and J lost 6 bases, with 11 bases between them. The CDR3 nucleotides are TGTGCCAGCAGTTACTCGAGGACGGAGGATGGCTACACCTTC. This translates into CASSYSRTEDGYTF.

The CDR3 sequence is CASSPTRPDTQYF. The CDR3 DNA reads as TGTGCCAGCTCGCCCACTCGCCCAGATACGCAGTATTTT. The chain recombines TRBV18 with TRBJ2-3, with D uncertain. The CDR3 has 13 residues. With 6 bases removed from V and 4 bases from J, the gap between germline ends came to 11 bases. Germline CDR1 is KGHSH and CDR2 is LQKENI.